These T cell receptor beta chains were read from a single sample in a study of Ad26.COV2.S vaccination and SARS-CoV-2 variants. Profiling relied on immunoSEQ multiplex PCR, and the TCRdb table lists in-frame clones only, not all of them. Of 320,000 or so clones in the sample, roughly 90% are singletons; the top ten hold 4.5% to 7%. The sample was peripheral blood, taken in a trial of Ad26.COV2.S vaccine versus placebo. The receptors shown here come from a person aged 18-65 years who received the Ad26.COV2.S COVID-19 vaccine or a placebo. CDR3s include the opening cysteine and the closing phenylalanine or tryptophan. The order of the fields is V gene, D gene, J gene, clone size, CDR3 DNA, CDR3 protein. The D gene is left open where the match is weak. Part of the rows lack a size; the others show once, few, many or a class for expanded clones.

>TRBV24-1|-|TRBJ2-3|-
TGTGCCACCAGTGATTGGGACAGCACAGATACGCAGTATTTT
CATSDWDSTDTQYF
>TRBV27|TRBD2|TRBJ2-3|-
TGTGCCAGCAGTTCCCCTCGGCCTAGCGGAGCCACAGATACGCAGTATTTT
CASSSPRPSGATDTQYF
>TRBV5-5|-|TRBJ1-4|-
TGTGCCAGCAGCTTGGCAATGAGGAGCGGAGAAAAACTGTTTTTT
CASSLAMRSGEKLFF
>TRBV25-1|-|TRBJ1-2|few
TGTGCCAGCAGTGACAGGAGTTCTAACTATGGCTACACCTTC
CASSDRSSNYGYTF
>TRBV28|TRBD2|TRBJ2-3|-
TGTGCCAGCAGTTCCGGGACTACAACAAGCACAGATACGCAGTATTTT
CASSSGTTTSTDTQYF
>TRBV5-4|-|TRBJ1-3|-
TGTGCCAGCAGCCACACAGGGAGCTCTGGAAACACCATATATTTT
CASSHTGSSGNTIYF
>TRBV4-1|-|TRBJ1-1|-
TGCGCCAGCAGCCACCCGCCGGACGGAAGAATGGGCACTGAAGCTTTCTTT
CASSHPPDGRMGTEAFF
>TRBV4-1|-|TRBJ1-2|-
TGCGCCAGCAGCCAAGGGGCAGGGACATATTCTAACTATGGCTACACCTTC
CASSQGAGTYSNYGYTF
>TRBV3-1/TRBV3-2|-|TRBJ1-1|once
TGTGCCAGCAGCCGACGGGGTAGTCGGGGGTATGAAGCTTTCTTT
CASSRRGSRGYEAFF
>TRBV4-3|-|TRBJ2-2|once
TGCGCCAGCAGCCTGGAGCAGCTTGGAAACACCGGGGAGCTGTTTTTT
CASSLEQLGNTGELFF
>TRBV3-1/TRBV3-2|-|TRBJ1-1|-
TGTGCCAGCAGCCGGATGAGGAACACTGAAGCTTTCTTT
CASSRMRNTEAFF
>TRBV2|-|TRBJ1-6|once
TGTGCCAGCGGGGATGACAGGACCTATAATTCACCCCTCCACTTT
CASGDDRTYNSPLHF
>TRBV19|TRBD1|TRBJ1-1|-
TGTGCCAGTAGTATATTACAGGGGGGGACTGAAGCTTTCTTT
CASSILQGGTEAFF
>TRBV4-1|TRBD1|TRBJ1-1|-
TGCGCCAGCAGCAGACAGGGGGGGGCTTTGAACACTGAAGCTTTCTTT
CASSRQGGALNTEAFF
>TRBV6-1|-|TRBJ1-6|few
TGTGCCAGCAGTGACCTCGGACCTAATTCACCCCTCCACTTT
CASSDLGPNSPLHF
>TRBV21-1|-|TRBJ1-1|-
TGTGCCAGCATACGAGGGACTCCTGAAGCTTTCTTT
CASIRGTPEAFF
>TRBV18|TRBD2|TRBJ2-3|-
TGTGCCAGCTCACCACAACTAGCGGGAGGTGAGCGTACGCAGTATTTT
CASSPQLAGGERTQYF
>TRBV4-1|-|TRBJ1-2|few
TGCGCCAGCAGCCCCATTTCAGGTGCTGGCTACACCTTC
CASSPISGAGYTF
>TRBV28|TRBD1|TRBJ1-1|-
TGTGCCAGCAGTCCAGATACAGGGGCCCTTAACACTGAAGCTTTCTTT
CASSPDTGALNTEAFF
>TRBV27|TRBD1|TRBJ1-4|-
TGTGCCAGCAGTGACAGGGGAATAAGAGAAAAACTGTTTTTT
CASSDRGIREKLFF
>TRBV4-2|TRBD1|TRBJ1-2|once
TGTGCCAGCAGCCTCCACACCACAGGGGGAGGTGGTAGTGGCTACACCTTC
CASSLHTTGGGGSGYTF
>TRBV20-1|-|TRBJ2-7|-
TGCAGTGCTAGGCGGGGTTACGAGCAGTACTTC
CSARRGYEQYF
>TRBV5-1|-|TRBJ1-1|-
TGCGCCAGCAGATCCTCGGACAGCAACACTGAAGCTTTCTTT
CASRSSDSNTEAFF